This TCR beta chain was sequenced during a study of blood T cell repertoires in COVID-19. Study-level background: Samples taken during acute and convalescent COVID-19 were collected in the United States, Italy and Spain. PBMCs, B-cell-depleted T cells, or T cells were the source of the cDNA or gDNA that made up the material.

This clone was recorded once. Source study methods: By means of reference gene primer amplification, nucleated cell counts were estimated. TCRdb's table, derived via immunoSEQ multiplex PCR, lists solely in-frame clones and lacks some. V and J calls plus clone size are reproduced from that table; the DNA served to infer D and trimming. In the table there are roughly 200,000 clones, roughly 83% of which are singletons. The receptor comes from a human donor in a cohort sampled during active COVID-19. Input material: peripheral blood.

The chain's CDR3 is CATSTLPQLAGRYNEQFF. CDR3 nucleotides: TGTGCCACCAGCACCCTACCCCAACTAGCGGGGCGCTACAATGAGCAGTTCTTC. The chain employs TRBV15 and TRBJ2-1; 10 nucleotides line up with TRBD2. V trimming: 4 bases; J trimming: 3 bases; junction bases outside the gene matches: 12. The germline CDR1 and CDR2 sequences are LNHNV and YYDKDF (reference sequence). The CDR3 sequence is 18 residues long.